These 18 T cell receptor beta chains came from one sample sequenced in a study of beta chain features in type 1 diabetes. Investigators reverse transcribed all isolated RNA, so they sequenced expressed TCRB transcripts. Clones were sequenced by immunoSEQ multiplex PCR, and TCRdb holds only the in-frame ones, with some missing. The sample shows a few hundred thousand clones, 27% of them seen only once. The sample was central memory CD4+ T cells from blood. These receptors all stem from a man aged 30 to 45 in good health.

V gene TRBV29-1 combines with J gene TRBJ2-5, with 11 bases matching TRBD1. The CDR3 consists of 12 residues. The germline CDR1 and CDR2 sequences are SQVTM and ANQGSEA. After removal of 7 bases from V and 4 bases from J, the junction contained 2 bases not matched to a gene. The CDR3 coding sequence is TGCAGCGCCGGGACAGGGGGAGAGACCCAGTACTTC. Encoded protein: CSAGTGGETQYF.

The gene calls are TRBV28 and TRBJ1-2; 7 nucleotides match TRBD1. The CDR3 extends over 15 amino acids. CDR1 is MDHEN and CDR2 is SYDVKM in the germline V gene. Trimming took 1 base from V and 7 from J; bases not matched to a gene: 9. CDR3 nucleotide sequence: TGTGCCAGCAGTTTATACCACAGGGGAATGGGTGGCTACACCTTC. Protein: CASSLYHRGMGGYTF.

This clone was found once. The V gene is TRBV5-6, the J gene TRBJ1-2, with a possible D match to TRBD1 (5 bases). With 5 bases removed from V and 7 bases from J, the gap between germline ends came to 21 bases. Germline-derived CDR1 and CDR2 are SGHDT and YYEEEE. This CDR3 has 15 residues. CDR3 protein: CASRTWIIRASGYTF. Here the CDR3 DNA reads TGTGCCAGCAGGACTTGGATCATCAGGGCTAGTGGCTACACCTTC.

The gene calls are TRBV23-1 and TRBJ2-5, with 9 bases aligning to TRBD1. TRBV23-1 is classed as an ORF, of uncertain function. V lost 0 bases, J lost 1 base, and 6 bases stayed unmatched. The CDR3 consists of 17 residues. The CDR3: CASSQSRTGVLQETQYF. CDR3 sequence (DNA): TGCGCCAGCAGTCAATCCCGGACAGGGGTACTCCAAGAGACCCAGTACTTC.

J is TRBJ2-6 and V is TRBV7-8; D unclear. The CDR3 is 15 amino acids. Germline lookup yields CDR1 SGHVS and CDR2 FQNEAQ. V lost 0 bases to trimming and J lost 4 bases, with 7 bases between them. Here the CDR3 DNA reads TGTGCCAGCAGCTTAGCAGGGCCCGGGGCCAACGTCCTGACTTTC. Protein product: CASSLAGPGANVLTF. The entire variable domain, with the rest obtained from reference TRBV7-8 and TRBJ2-6, is as follows: GAGVSQSPRYKVAKRGQDVALRCDPISGHVSLFWYQQALGQGPEFLTYFQNEAQLDKSGLPSDRFFAERPEGSVSTLKIQRTQQEDSAVYLCASSLAGPGANVLTFGAGSRLTVL.

This clone has only one observation. The genes are TRBV7-9 and TRBJ2-1; 8 positions match TRBD2. The CDR3 has 19 amino acids. Germline-derived CDR1 and CDR2 are SEHNR and FQNEAQ (reference sequence). V lost 2 bases, J lost 2 bases, and 14 bases stayed unmatched. The CDR3 region is CASSLIQLTSGWTYNEQFF. The CDR3 DNA follows: TGTGCCAGCAGCTTAATTCAACTCACTAGCGGTTGGACCTACAATGAGCAGTTCTTC.

The chain carries TRBV7-9 and TRBJ2-7; D is possibly TRBD2 (6 bases). V was cut by 1 base and J by 0 bases, with 13 bases left in between. The germline V gene encodes CDR1 SEHNR and CDR2 FQNEAQ (reference sequence). This CDR3 region has 16 residues. CDR3 coding DNA: TGTGCCAGCAGCTTAGGTTTCCGCGGGGACTCCTACGAGCAGTACTTC. It encodes CASSLGFRGDSYEQYF.

This clone was counted between two and nine times. The chain couples TRBV29-1 to TRBJ1-1; D remains ambiguous. V was pared by 6 bases and J by 4 bases, with 9 bases between. This CDR3 comprises 11 residues. Germline CDR1 SQVTM, CDR2 ANQGSEA. The CDR3 protein is CSVQYSTEAFF. The CDR3 coding sequence is TGCAGCGTCCAGTATAGCACTGAAGCTTTCTTT. The entire variable domain, with the rest obtained from reference TRBV29-1 and TRBJ1-1, is as follows: SAVISQKPSRDICQRGTSLTIQCQVDSQVTMMFWYRQQPGQSLTLIATANQGSEATYESGFVIDKFPISRPNLTFSTLTVSNMSPEDSSIYLCSVQYSTEAFFGQGTRLTVV.

A few counts support this clone. The chain has TRBV28 and TRBJ2-7; no reliable D call. This CDR3 contains 13 residues. Trimming cost V 6 bases and J 4 bases, with 13 bases left between them. The germline V gene encodes CDR1 MDHEN and CDR2 SYDVKM. CDR3 sequence: CASRGRRAYEQYF. CDR3 DNA: TGTGCCAGCAGAGGTCGACGGGCGTACGAGCAGTACTTC.

This clone was counted once. This chain connects TRBV19 to TRBJ1-2, with D hard to call. Trimming left V 3 bases short and J 6 bases short, with 14 bases between. CDR1 and CDR2 (germline): LNHDA, SQIVND (reference sequence). The CDR3 runs 14 residues. The CDR3, as DNA: TGTGCCAGTAGTATGTTAGAAAGGAAGAATGGCTACACCTTC. Protein: CASSMLERKNGYTF. Variable domain in full (rest from reference TRBV19 and TRBJ1-2): DGGITQSPKYLFRKEGQNVTLSCEQNLNHDAMYWYRQDPGQGLRLIYYSQIVNDFQKGDIAEGYSVSREKKESFPLTVTSAQKNPTAFYLCASSMLERKNGYTFGSGTRLTVV.

This clone was observed a few times. The CDR3 loop reads CASSVAGTGNNEQFF. The CDR3 DNA reads as TGTGCCAGCAGTGTCGCCGGGACAGGAAACAATGAGCAGTTCTTC. The chain is built from TRBV6-1 and TRBJ2-1; 8 bases are shared with TRBD1. The CDR3 runs 15 residues. J lost 5 bases, V lost 4 bases, and 7 bases had no gene match. The germline gives CDR1 MNHNS, CDR2 SASEGT.

As to this clone: At the DNA level, this CDR3 is encoded by other sequences in the same sample as well. The CDR3 reads CASSLVGNTEAFF. CDR3 nucleotides: TGTGCCAGCAGCTTAGTAGGGAACACTGAAGCTTTCTTT. This sequence joins TRBV7-9 and TRBJ1-1, with D hard to call. This CDR3 has 13 residues. The V end lost 1 base, the J end lost 1 base, and 4 bases lay between the germline ends. The germline gives CDR1 SEHNR, CDR2 FQNEAQ (reference sequence).

This clone was found a few times. This chain connects TRBV2 to TRBJ2-1; D is unclear. CDR3 size: 12 residues. V was clipped by 5 bases and J by 6 bases, with 8 bases between them. CDR1 SNHLY and CDR2 FYNNEI come from the germline V gene. Here the CDR3 reads CASSSLVNEQFF. DNA of the CDR3: TGTGCCAGCAGTTCCCTAGTCAATGAGCAGTTCTTC.

The rearrangement links TRBV30 to TRBJ2-7; possible D gene TRBD2, 6 bases. V lost 3 bases and J 6 bases, leaving 9 bases between the germline ends. CDR1 GTSNPN and CDR2 SVGIG come from the germline V gene (reference sequence). The CDR3 is 11 amino acids. This CDR3 is CAWRRDSEQYF. CDR3 DNA: TGTGCCTGGAGAAGGGACTCCGAGCAGTACTTC.

This clone has a handful of counts. The chain recombines TRBV7-6 with TRBJ2-7, with a possible D match to TRBD1 (6 bases). Germline lookup yields CDR1 SGHVS and CDR2 FNYEAQ. This CDR3 contains 14 residues. V shed 4 bases and J shed 2 bases, with 12 bases lying between them. This CDR3 is CASSSLKGAYEQYF. The CDR3 nucleotides read TGTGCCAGCAGCTCGTTGAAGGGGGCCTACGAGCAGTACTTC.

This clone was observed a handful of times. The chain joins TRBV9 to TRBJ1-3, with D unresolved. Germline-derived CDR1 and CDR2 are SGDLS and YYNGEE. V lost 7 bases, J lost 2 bases, and 16 bases lay in between. There are 15 residues in the CDR3. The DNA of the CDR3 is TGTGCCAGCTCAGCGTACTCCGAGACTGGAAACACCATATATTTT. As protein: CASSAYSETGNTIYF.

V gene TRBV5-1 combines with J gene TRBJ2-3, with D possibly being TRBD1 (6 bases). The CDR3 sequence is 15 residues long. The germline V gene has CDR1 SGHRS and CDR2 YFSETQ. V lost 4 bases to trimming and J lost 4 bases, with 16 bases between them. CDR3 DNA: TGCGCCAGCAGCCTAAGGACAGATTCCGCAGATACGCAGTATTTT. Encoded protein: CASSLRTDSADTQYF.

This clone was picked up a small number of times. V and J are TRBV7-8 and TRBJ2-1, with D tentatively TRBD2 (6 bases). Trimming cost V 1 base and J 10 bases, with 14 bases left between them. CDR1 and CDR2 (germline): SGHVS, FQNEAQ. CDR3 length: 14 residues. CDR3 residues: CASSLVGRRAEQFF. CDR3 nucleotides: TGTGCCAGCAGCTTAGTAGGTCGGAGGGCGGAGCAGTTCTTC.